This T cell receptor (beta chain) stems from a study of blood T cell repertoires in COVID-19. Study summary: COVID-19 samples from acute and convalescent phases originated in the United States, Italy and Spain. T cells, B-cell-depleted T cells, or PBMCs provided the cDNA or gDNA that served as material.

Per the authors' pipeline: How many nucleated cells were present was estimated from reference gene primer amplification. Measured with immunoSEQ multiplex PCR; TCRdb has only the in-frame clones, and not every one. V and J calls and clone size come straight from that table; D and trimming were deduced from the DNA. Among about 180,000 clones listed, about 86% were seen once. The germline V gene has CDR1 MNHEY and CDR2 SMNVEV (reference sequence). V lost 6 bases, J lost 7 bases, and 18 bases lay in between. This CDR3 has 14 residues. This sequence joins TRBV27 and TRBJ1-2; a weak D match, TRBD1 (6 bases). This receptor was identified in a woman aged 25 to 45 with active or convalescent COVID-19. Material for sequencing was peripheral blood. Here the CDR3 DNA reads TGTGCCAGCAGGGAAGGTCTACAGGGAAGTGGCTACACCTTC. Translating it yields CASREGLQGSGYTF.